These 8 T cell receptor beta chains share one sample of origin, sequenced in a study of Tregs in tolerant kidney transplant recipients. Assay: immunoSEQ multiplex PCR; the TCRdb copy retains only in-frame clones and omits some. The sample shows around 70,000 clones, roughly 89% of them seen only once. The sample was CD8+ T cells from blood, taken before the transplant. All receptors derive from a human donor who received a combined kidney and bone marrow transplant.

CDR3 in amino acids: CVRSSLVRTGANVLTF. The CDR3 DNA reads TGTGTCAGAAGCTCCCTGGTTAGAACCGGGGCCAACGTCCTGACTTTC. The gene calls are TRBV7-5 and TRBJ2-6; the D call TRBD2 from the table was never checked on the DNA. TRBV7-5 is noted as a pseudogene. The CDR3 contains 16 residues.

CDR3 in DNA: TGCGCCAGCACCCTGACGCTGGGGGGGGGAAGGACCCAGTACTTC. Translating gives CASTLTLGGGRTQYF. The rearrangement uses TRBV5-1 and TRBJ2-5, with 7 bases identical to TRBD2. There are 15 residues in the CDR3. CDR1 is SGHRS and CDR2 is YFSETQ in the germline V gene. With 6 bases clipped from V and 7 bases from J, the junction kept 15 bases outside the gene matches.

The sample holds one count of this clone. This rearrangement joins TRBV19 to TRBJ1-2, with 7 bases fitting TRBD1. Germline CDR1 and CDR2: LNHDA and SQIVND (reference sequence). This CDR3 contains 15 residues. V lost 3 bases, J lost 3 bases, and 7 bases stayed unmatched. In DNA form, the CDR3 reads TGTGCCAGTAGTATGGGGCAGACAGGGTACTATGGCTACACCTTC. It codes for CASSMGQTGYYGYTF.

V usage is TRBV13 and J usage is TRBJ1-1, with 9 bases identical to TRBD1. CDR1 and CDR2 (germline): PRHDT, FYEKMQ (reference sequence). V gave up 5 bases and J gave up 6 bases; unmatched junction bases: 10. This CDR3 has 15 residues. CDR3 region: CASSPPRDRDAEAFF. CDR3 sequence (DNA): TGTGCCAGCAGCCCTCCCCGGGACAGGGACGCTGAAGCTTTCTTT.

V usage is TRBV27 and J usage is TRBJ2-3; the D gene is possibly TRBD2 (5 bases). From germline, CDR1 is MNHEY and CDR2 SMNVEV (reference sequence). V lost 5 bases and J lost 0, with 9 bases in between. CDR3 length: 14 residues. The CDR3 bases are TGTGCCAGCAGTGTAGGACTGAGCACAGATACGCAGTATTTT. This gives the protein CASSVGLSTDTQYF.

This clone showed up just once. The chain couples TRBV28 to TRBJ1-2, with D possibly being TRBD1 (6 bases). V gave up 1 base and J gave up 0 bases, with 9 bases separating them. This CDR3 has 15 residues. CDR1 and CDR2 from the germline V gene are MDHEN and SYDVKM. The CDR3 loop reads CASSLSDRANYGYTF. CDR3 bases: TGTGCCAGCAGTTTATCGGACAGAGCTAACTATGGCTACACCTTC.

To note about this clone: Other DNA sequences of this sample code for an identical CDR3. The CDR3 reads CASSLAGNYGYTF. In DNA form, the CDR3 reads TGTGCCAGCAGCTTAGCGGGGAACTATGGCTACACCTTC. The chain uses TRBV5-6 and TRBJ1-2; D uncertain. The CDR3 runs 13 residues. CDR1 and CDR2 (germline): SGHDT, YYEEEE. Trimming stripped 2 bases from V and 2 bases from J, with 7 bases between.

The DNA of the CDR3 is TGTGCCACCAGCAGAGACAGGGGGCAGGGGAACATTCAGTACTTC. Encoded protein: CATSRDRGQGNIQYF. This chain joins TRBV15 and TRBJ2-4; 8 bases line up with TRBD1. The CDR3 spans 15 residues. The V segment lost 0 bases and the J segment 7 bases; nucleotides outside the gene matches: 5. Germline loops: CDR1 LNHNV, CDR2 YYDKDF (reference sequence).